This T cell receptor (beta chain) was identified in a study of blood T cell repertoires in COVID-19 (TCRdb year 2020). With regard to the full study: The collaborator samples originated in the United States, Italy and Spain and spanned the acute and convalescent phases of COVID-19. HLA class I and class II types, where available, came from metadata supplied by the sample provider rather than from assay-based typing. Samples came from the ongoing ImmuneRACE study (first 160 participants) plus 1,254 subjects from 6 global collaborators. The repertoires were released in a freely available public database meant as a resource for research on the immune response to SARS-CoV-2. A de-identified subject ID, COVID-19 status, age in years and sex were almost always included in the sample metadata. The material from the prospective study consisted of cDNA or gDNA derived from T cells, B-cell-depleted T cells, or PBMCs. Subjects who had been exposed to COVID-19, were actively infected with it, or had recovered from it provided the deeply sampled blood TCRbeta repertoires that made up the dataset. Points the paper makes about the study in general: Clinical and demographic metadata were provided uncurated, with the amount varying by source and participant.

A remark on this clone: It has no known antigen specificity. Nothing much larger sits one base from this clone, and base qualities are not available.

TCRbeta CDR3 regions were amplified from genomic DNA by means of the immunoSEQ Assay, a bias-controlled multiplex PCR. In the original analysis: The number of nucleated cells in each sample was estimated from the amplification of reference gene primers within the assay. To quantify the absolute abundance of each unique TCRbeta CDR3 rearrangement, sequence reads were collapsed and filtered. For each sample, productive Simpson clonality was calculated as the square root of Simpson's diversity index across productive rearrangements. What TCRdb holds here is the immuneACCESS table cut down to in-frame rearrangements. Part of the clones is not present; checked against another copy, under half of the missing clones reflect an unresolved V gene, and the others are unexplained. That table gives V, J and clone size, and the DNA gave D and trimming. The sample table holds approximately 300,000 clones, of which 80% to 90% were seen once. The ten top clones hold about 1.2% of the sample.

Collaborating institutions collected whole blood in K2EDTA tubes following their own protocols. Collaborator samples were shipped for TCRbeta analysis as frozen whole blood, isolated PBMCs, or DNA extracted from either sample type. The CDR3, cysteine through phenylalanine, is 18 amino acids long. This entry keeps only the CDR3 DNA: 54 bases, framed from base 1. V and J are trimmed by 4 bases and 7 bases, and the gene matches miss 16 bases of the junction. Sequences SGHAT (CDR1) and FQNNGV (CDR2) are obtained from the germline V gene. The receptor's source is a woman aged 45-59 years with acute or convalescent COVID-19. Sequenced input: peripheral blood. The chain links TRBV11-2 with TRBJ1-6, with 7 bases matching TRBD1. The CDR3 region reads CASSSFVPGQLSNSPLHF. The nucleotide sequence is given as TGTGCCAGCAGCTCCTTCGTCCCGGGACAGCTTTCAAATTCACCCCTCCACTTT.